Listed here are 32 T cell receptor beta chains from one sample, sequenced in a study of Ad26.COV2.S vaccination and SARS-CoV-2 variants. Indicated treatment: about 20 received Ad26.COV2.S at low or high dose, single or two shots; several received placebo; per-sample allocation not given. Material that was analyzed had been drawn on day 63 after the first vaccine or placebo injection. TCRdb keeps only in-frame clones here, not all; method: immunoSEQ multiplex PCR. The sample includes approximately 350,000 clones, around 87% of them seen just once. The specimen was peripheral blood, collected in a trial of Ad26.COV2.S vaccine versus placebo. The receptors were sampled from a person between 18 and 59 years old who received the Ad26.COV2.S COVID-19 vaccine or a placebo.

In this sample, this clone turned up once. V and J are TRBV5-1 and TRBJ1-4; no clear D gene. V was shortened by 0 bases and J by 7 bases, with 10 bases between the two germline ends. The CDR3 is made up of 14 amino acids. The germline V gene has CDR1 SGHRS and CDR2 YFSETQ. Here the CDR3 reads CASSLGGLSEKLFF. The CDR3 DNA reads as TGCGCCAGCAGCTTGGGCGGGCTGAGTGAAAAACTGTTTTTT.

The chain has TRBV15 and TRBJ2-5; TRBD1 or TRBD2 may be the D gene (6 bases each). Germline CDR1 reads LNHNV; CDR2 reads YYDKDF (reference sequence). The V and J ends lost 3 bases and 2 bases respectively, with 13 bases between them. The CDR3 is 15 amino acids. Here the CDR3 DNA reads TGTGCCACCAGCAGGGCGGGACAACCACAAGAGACCCAGTACTTC. The encoded protein is CATSRAGQPQETQYF.

The V call is TRBV5-5, the J call TRBJ1-5, with 7 nucleotides matching TRBD1. Germline CDR1 SGHKS, CDR2 YYEKEE (reference sequence). CDR3 length equals 15 residues. V shed 3 bases and J 6 bases; nucleotides not matched to a gene: 9. CDR3: CASSYRDRGGQPQHF. CDR3 bases: TGTGCCAGCAGCTACCGGGACAGAGGGGGTCAGCCCCAGCATTTT.

J is TRBJ1-4 and V is TRBV6-5, with 7 bases matching TRBD1. The CDR3 runs to 14 residues. CDR1 and CDR2 from the germline V gene are MNHEY and SVGAGI. V shed 6 bases and J 4 bases; nucleotides not matched to a gene: 5. Here the CDR3 DNA reads TGTGCCAGCAGCCTGACAGGGTATAATGAAAAACTGTTTTTT. This translates into CASSLTGYNEKLFF.

The V gene is TRBV20-1, the J gene TRBJ1-2; the D is unclear. This CDR3 has 13 residues. With 3 bases removed from V and 1 base from J, the gap between germline ends came to 9 bases. Germline lookup yields CDR1 DFQATT and CDR2 SNEGSKA (reference sequence). The CDR3 coding sequence is TGCAGTGCTAGTTCCTCTGATAACTATGGCTACACCTTC. It translates to CSASSSDNYGYTF.

The V and J genes are TRBV3-1 (or the pseudogene TRBV3-2) and TRBJ1-1, with D maybe TRBD1 (5 bases). Looked up from germline, CDR1 is LGHDT and CDR2 is YNNKEL (reference sequence). V was trimmed by 4 bases and J by 1 base, leaving 10 bases between them. The CDR3 spans 14 residues. Here the CDR3 reads CASSLRGGNTEAFF. The CDR3 coding sequence is TGTGCCAGCAGCCTTAGGGGTGGGAACACTGAAGCTTTCTTT.

The chain carries TRBV24-1 and TRBJ2-5, with TRBD2 identical over 15 bases. V dropped 3 bases and J dropped 2; count of bases not matched to a gene: 0. The CDR3 runs to 16 residues. CDR1 and CDR2 (germline): KGHDR, SFDVKD. The CDR3 DNA reads TGTGCCACCAGTGATGGACTAGCGGGGGGGCAAGAGACCCAGTACTTC. The encoded protein is CATSDGLAGGQETQYF.

V usage is TRBV4-2 and J usage is TRBJ1-4; D uncertain. The germline gives CDR1 LGHNA, CDR2 YNFKEQ. The V end was cut by 4 bases, the J end by 3 bases, with 15 bases between. The CDR3 totals 16 residues. CDR3 DNA sequence: TGTGCCAGCAGCCCAAACCTCAGGTCGGCTAATGAAAAACTGTTTTTT. It specifies CASSPNLRSANEKLFF.

J is TRBJ1-2 and V is TRBV12-3 or TRBV12-4; D is ambiguous. This CDR3 comprises 13 residues. The germline V and J ends were trimmed by 4 bases and 2 bases, with 8 bases remaining between them. The CDR3 DNA sequence: TGTGCCAGCAGTTCGCTCTCCAACTATGGCTACACCTTC. Translated, it gives CASSSLSNYGYTF.

With respect to this clone: At one boundary the junction diverges from the germline segment, which might be a read error. In nucleotides, the CDR3 is TGTGCTAGCAGCTCCCGGGACACCGTGGGGGATCAGCCCCAGCATTTT. It encodes CASSSRDTVGDQPQHF. The chain carries TRBV7-7 and TRBJ1-5, with D perhaps TRBD1 (6 bases). CDR1 and CDR2 from the germline V gene are SSHAT and FNYEAQ (reference sequence). The CDR3 has 16 residues.

This chain joins TRBV3-1 (or the pseudogene TRBV3-2) and TRBJ2-6; D not certain. The CDR3 sequence is 15 residues long. Germline V gene data show CDR1 as LGHDT and CDR2 as YNNKEL (reference sequence). V was pared by 0 bases and J by 1 base, with 4 bases between. Here the CDR3 reads CASSQDLSGANVLTF. The CDR3 region has the DNA TGTGCCAGCAGCCAAGATCTATCTGGGGCCAACGTCCTGACTTTC.

The V and J genes are TRBV6-5 and TRBJ2-5; 7 bases map to TRBD2. The CDR3 has 14 amino acids. The germline gives CDR1 MNHEY, CDR2 SVGAGI. J gave up 2 bases and V 6 bases, and 6 bases lay outside the gene matches. The CDR3 bases are TGTGCCAGCAGCCAGATAGCGGGTCAAGAGACCCAGTACTTC. Translation: CASSQIAGQETQYF.

This rearrangement joins TRBV5-1 to TRBJ2-1, with TRBD1 matching over 7 bases. This CDR3 comprises 13 residues. Germline values: CDR1 SGHRS, CDR2 YFSETQ. V lost 4 bases to trimming and J lost 9 bases; unmatched junction nucleotides: 7. The CDR3 coding sequence is TGCGCCAGCAGCGTTGGACAGGTGGCTGAGCAGTTCTTC. It specifies CASSVGQVAEQFF.

The CDR3 region is CASTGTSGAHYEQYF. CDR3 in DNA: TGTGCCAGCACCGGGACTAGCGGGGCGCACTACGAGCAGTACTTC. This chain uses TRBV6-5 with TRBJ2-7, with 13 nucleotides matching TRBD2. The germline V gene encodes CDR1 MNHEY and CDR2 SVGAGI. The trim removed 7 bases at V and 3 bases at J, leaving 6 bases unmatched. CDR3 size: 15 residues.

The genes are TRBV7-9 and TRBJ2-5, with D perhaps matching TRBD2 (6 bases). This CDR3 contains 13 residues. The germline V gene encodes CDR1 SEHNR and CDR2 FQNEAQ (reference sequence). V was clipped by 6 bases and J by 3 bases, with 11 bases between them. CDR3 DNA: TGTGCCAGCAGACTAGCTGGGGAAGAGACCCAGTACTTC. It yields the protein CASRLAGEETQYF.

The chain joins TRBV27 to TRBJ1-4; D possibly corresponds to TRBD1 (5 bases). The CDR3 has 16 residues. Between the trimmed V and J ends, which lost 5 bases and 8 bases, there was a span of 21 bases. CDR1 is MNHEY, CDR2 SMNVEV, per germline (reference sequence). The CDR3 reads CASSPLGRGMAEKLFF. CDR3 coding DNA: TGTGCCAGCAGTCCCCTCGGAAGGGGCATGGCCGAAAAACTGTTTTTT.

The chain uses TRBV5-5 and TRBJ2-5; D may correspond to TRBD1 or TRBD2 (6 bases each). The CDR3 totals 17 residues. Per the germline V gene, CDR1 is SGHKS and CDR2 is YYEKEE (reference sequence). Trimming cost V 0 bases and J 5 bases, with 20 bases left between them. CDR3 in DNA: TGTGCCAGCAGCTTGGGGGTTCATCCCGGGGGCGGGGAGACCCAGTACTTC. Its translation is CASSLGVHPGGGETQYF.

This clone appeared once. The chain joins TRBV28 to TRBJ1-1, with TRBD1 as a possible D gene (5 bases). V shed 4 bases and J shed 7 bases, with 22 bases lying between them. Germline CDR1 is MDHEN and CDR2 is SYDVKM. The length of the CDR3 is 16 residues. As DNA, the CDR3 is TGTGCCAGCAGTTACATCAAGGGAGGGGTTGGGGTTGAAGCTTTCTTT. Amino acids: CASSYIKGGVGVEAFF.

The chain links TRBV27 to TRBJ1-3; TRBD1 matches at 7 bases. Germline values: CDR1 MNHEY, CDR2 SMNVEV (reference sequence). The V gene end was trimmed by 8 bases and the J gene end by 2 bases; junction bases not matched to a gene: 6. This CDR3 has 14 amino acids. The CDR3 is CASRDRAPGNTIYF. CDR3 nucleotides: TGTGCCAGCCGAGACAGGGCGCCTGGAAACACCATATATTTT.

The chain uses TRBV7-1 and TRBJ1-6; no definite D call. TRBV7-1 qualifies as an ORF whose function is uncertain. This CDR3 is built from 24 residues. V was shortened by 3 bases and J by 8 bases, with 41 bases between the two germline ends. In nucleotides, the CDR3 is TGTGCCAGCAGCTCCCCCGACGGCCTTGATTTCCGCATAACCAAGCCGCTCCTAGATTCACCCCTCCACTTT. This translates into CASSSPDGLDFRITKPLLDSPLHF.

The V call is TRBV3-1 (or the pseudogene TRBV3-2), the J call TRBJ2-1; D remains unclear. The germline CDR1 and CDR2 sequences are LGHDT and YNNKEL (reference sequence). V shed 4 bases and J shed 1 base, with 11 bases lying between them. CDR3 size: 15 residues. CDR3 loop: CASSPVGGSYNEQFF. CDR3 sequence (DNA): TGTGCCAGCAGCCCGGTTGGCGGTTCCTACAATGAGCAGTTCTTC.

This chain joins TRBV18 and TRBJ1-2; D unresolved. The V gene lost 2 bases and the J gene lost 5 bases, with 3 bases spanning the gap. CDR1 KGHSH and CDR2 LQKENI come from the germline V gene. The CDR3 totals 11 residues. DNA for the CDR3: TGTGCCAGCTCACCAAGTTATGGCTACACCTTC. It translates to CASSPSYGYTF.

The genes are TRBV5-4 and TRBJ2-3; 9 positions match TRBD2. The CDR3 sequence is 17 residues long. CDR1 is SGHNT and CDR2 is YYREEE in the germline V gene (reference sequence). The V and J ends lost 2 bases and 2 bases, in that order; junction bases with no gene match: 9. The CDR3 DNA follows: TGTGCCAGCAGCTTTGGGGCGAGCGGGGGGAACACAGATACGCAGTATTTT. As protein: CASSFGASGGNTDTQYF.

The chain has TRBV3-1 (or the pseudogene TRBV3-2) and TRBJ2-5, with unresolved D. CDR1 and CDR2 from the germline V gene are LGHDT and YNNKEL (reference sequence). V was pared by 1 base and J by 7 bases, with 10 bases between. The CDR3 consists of 13 residues. The CDR3 DNA follows: TGTGCCAGCAGCCAAGTTCACAGTGCGACCCAGTACTTC. It encodes CASSQVHSATQYF.

The rearrangement uses TRBV7-9 and TRBJ2-6; TRBD1 agrees at 10 bases. With 5 bases clipped from V and 2 bases from J, the junction kept 9 bases outside the gene matches. This CDR3 has 18 amino acids. Germline assignment: CDR1 SEHNR and CDR2 FQNEAQ (reference sequence). CDR3 DNA sequence: TGTGCCAGCAGCACATGGACAGGGGGACTTGCTGGGGCCAACGTCCTGACTTTC. Its protein is CASSTWTGGLAGANVLTF.

This chain connects TRBV3-1 (or the pseudogene TRBV3-2) to TRBJ2-7; 8 nucleotides match TRBD1. The length of the CDR3 is 14 residues. The ends lost 2 bases at V and 4 bases at J; junction bases unmatched: 4. Per germline, CDR1 LGHDT and CDR2 YNNKEL (reference sequence). The CDR3 nucleotides are TGTGCCAGCAGCCAAAGGCAGGGGGCGTACGAGCAGTACTTC. This translates into CASSQRQGAYEQYF.

The chain joins TRBV27 to TRBJ1-5; D gene uncertain. The V end lost 3 bases, the J end lost 0 bases, and 9 bases lay between the germline ends. The CDR3 consists of 15 residues. Germline V gene sequence: CDR1 MNHEY, CDR2 SMNVEV (reference sequence). The CDR3 bases are TGTGCCAGCAGTTTGGCAGCCCATAGCAATCAGCCCCAGCATTTT. Protein sequence: CASSLAAHSNQPQHF.

V gene TRBV4-3 combines with J gene TRBJ2-7; D gene ambiguous. Germline V CDR1 and CDR2: LGHNA, YSLEER. V was clipped by 0 bases and J by 2 bases, with 11 bases between them. The CDR3 has 15 residues. The CDR3 loop is CASSQDWRGTYEQYF. In DNA form, the CDR3 reads TGCGCCAGCAGCCAAGATTGGAGAGGCACCTACGAGCAGTACTTC.

This clone came up once. This CDR3 is CASSLWVSGNTIYF. CDR3 DNA sequence: TGTGCCAGCAGCTTGTGGGTCTCTGGAAACACCATATATTTT. This chain links TRBV5-6 with TRBJ1-3; D is unclear. The CDR3 is made up of 14 amino acids. Between the trimmed V and J ends, which lost 1 base and 0 bases, there was a span of 5 bases. Germline assignment: CDR1 SGHDT and CDR2 YYEEEE.

The chain recombines TRBV4-1 with TRBJ1-5, with D possibly matching TRBD1 (5 bases). There are 18 residues in the CDR3. V was clipped by 0 bases and J by 2 bases, with 17 bases between them. Germline-derived CDR1 and CDR2 are MGHRA and YSYEKL. The CDR3 region is CASSQDPGVGGGNQPQHF. The CDR3 nucleotides are TGCGCCAGCAGCCAAGATCCCGGGGTCGGGGGAGGCAATCAGCCCCAGCATTTT.

In DNA form, the CDR3 reads TGTGCCAGCATCAGGACAGGGGAGAACACTGAAGCTTTCTTT. Its translation: CASIRTGENTEAFF. The V gene is TRBV2, the J gene TRBJ1-1; 9 bases are shared with TRBD1. Trimming at V came to 7 bases and at J to 1 base, leaving 4 bases not matched to a gene. Germline lookup yields CDR1 SNHLY and CDR2 FYNNEI. The CDR3 runs to 14 residues.

V and J are TRBV25-1 and TRBJ1-1, with no clear D. The CDR3 consists of 13 residues. The V and J ends lost 2 bases and 2 bases respectively, with 6 bases between them. The germline CDR1 and CDR2 sequences are MGHDK and SYGVNS. The CDR3 nucleotides are TGTGCCAGCAGTGAAGGGTCCAACACTGAAGCTTTCTTT. Encoded protein: CASSEGSNTEAFF. The full variable domain, in which reference TRBV25-1 and TRBJ1-1 provide the parts outside the CDR3, is EADIYQTPRYLVIGTGKKITLECSQTMGHDKMYWYQQDPGMELHLIHYSYGVNSTEKGDLSSESTVSRIRTEHFPLTLESARPSHTSQYLCASSEGSNTEAFFGQGTRLTVV.